This TCR beta chain was captured in a study of response to subunit inactivated influenza vaccine. MiXCR, applied by TCRdb to the RT-PCR reads, yields one record per CDR3 protein. There are about 570,000 distinct CDR3 sequences in the sample; about an eighth occur only once, and roughly 10% lies in the top ten. Only a few counts were recorded for this clonotype. The antigen is unknown. General study results and limits: A suggestion made by the authors is that each seasonal influenza vaccination recruits few new T cells.

V dropped 2 bases and J dropped 4 bases, with 21 bases sitting between them. This CDR3 has 17 residues. Germline assignment: CDR1 GTSNPN and CDR2 SVGIG (reference sequence). The rearrangement links TRBV30 to TRBJ2-1, with TRBD2 as a possible D gene (6 bases). Sequences were derived from PBMCs from blood, sampled on the day of vaccination. The source is a man in his fifties or sixties who received an inactivated influenza vaccine. The CDR3 sequence: CAWSPGRFWRDYNEQFF. The CDR3 region has the DNA TGTGCCTGGAGTCCCGGACGCTTCTGGCGGGATTACAATGAGCAGTTCTTC.